These 26 T cell receptor beta chains originate from one sample sequenced in a study of vaccination effects on CD4 cells after COVID-19. The method was immunoSEQ multiplex PCR; TCRdb's version includes in-frame clones alone and lacks a portion of them. Of some 79,000 clones in the sample, around four fifths were seen once. No antigens are known for them. CD4+ T cells specific for antigen were expanded with viral peptide pools by the ViraFEST assay before sequencing. Once cultured for approximately eleven days, the cells underwent separation to obtain CD4+ T cells. This specimen consisted of CD4+ T cells from PBMCs cultured with HCoV-229E spike peptides, obtained before COVID-19 vaccination. Receptor source: a human donor who received a COVID-19 vaccine.

The chain uses TRBV5-1 and TRBJ2-2; tentatively, D is TRBD2 (5 bases). Germline-derived CDR1 and CDR2 are SGHRS and YFSETQ. CDR3 size: 13 residues. The ends were cut back, 6 bases at V and 4 bases at J, with 10 bases in the middle. This chain's CDR3 is CASKFGGTGELFF. The CDR3 DNA follows: TGCGCCAGCAAGTTTGGAGGCACCGGGGAGCTGTTTTTT.

V and J are TRBV5-5 and TRBJ1-5, with 8 bases aligning to TRBD1. After removal of 3 bases from V and 2 bases from J, the junction contained 7 bases not matched to a gene. Germline values: CDR1 SGHKS, CDR2 YYEKEE (reference sequence). This CDR3 comprises 16 residues. The CDR3 region is CASSWTSGQGNQPQHF. The CDR3 DNA reads TGTGCCAGCAGCTGGACGTCGGGACAGGGCAATCAGCCCCAGCATTTT.

This clone was seen more than once but under ten times. The CDR3 coding sequence is TGCGCCAGCAGCCAAGACGACAATGGAGTGAATCAGCCCCAGCATTTT. This encodes CASSQDDNGVNQPQHF. The chain employs TRBV4-1 and TRBJ1-5; D not certain. CDR3 length equals 16 residues. The germline V gene has CDR1 MGHRA and CDR2 YSYEKL. The ends were cut back, 0 bases at V and 4 bases at J, with 13 bases in the middle.

The J gene is TRBJ1-4, the V gene TRBV27; no definite D call. Trimming stripped 6 bases from V and 3 bases from J, with 11 bases between. The CDR3 sequence is 14 residues long. Germline CDR1 is MNHEY and CDR2 is SMNVEV (reference sequence). CDR3 sequence: CASSQTVSNEKLFF. CDR3 DNA: TGTGCCAGCAGCCAGACGGTTTCTAATGAAAAACTGTTTTTT. The complete variable domain, with remaining parts taken from reference TRBV27 and TRBJ1-4, reads EAQVTQNPRYLITVTGKKLTVTCSQNMNHEYMSWYRQDPGLGLRQIYYSMNVEVTDKGDVPEGYKVSRKEKRNFPLILESPSPNQTSLYFCASSQTVSNEKLFFGSGTQLSVL.

The chain recombines TRBV19 with TRBJ2-5; D possibly uses TRBD1 or TRBD2 (5 bases each). V was shortened by 7 bases and J by 2 bases, with 14 bases between the two germline ends. Germline values: CDR1 LNHDA, CDR2 SQIVND (reference sequence). This CDR3 has 14 residues. CDR3 nucleotides: TGTGCCAGTAATCAACCGGGACGGCAAGAGACCCAGTACTTC. Translation gives CASNQPGRQETQYF.

As DNA, the CDR3 is TGTGCCAGTACCACTCCAGGACGGCCCATCAGCTCTGGAAACACCATATATTTT. Translating it yields CASTTPGRPISSGNTIYF. The chain uses TRBV19 and TRBJ1-3; D is unresolved. V lost 7 bases to trimming and J lost 0 bases, with 22 bases between them. CDR3 length equals 18 residues. From germline, CDR1 is LNHDA and CDR2 SQIVND (reference sequence).

The chain is built from TRBV12-3 or TRBV12-4 and TRBJ1-4, with unresolved D. Trimming removed 3 bases from V and 8 bases from J, with 4 bases in between. The CDR3 extends over 11 amino acids. The CDR3 sequence: CASSLWEKLFF. CDR3 sequence (DNA): TGTGCCAGCAGTTTGTGGGAAAAACTGTTTTTT.

The chain links TRBV28 to TRBJ1-6; TRBD1 aligns across 10 bases. Per the germline V gene, CDR1 is MDHEN and CDR2 is SYDVKM. The length of the CDR3 is 15 residues. V shed 5 bases and J 8 bases; nucleotides not matched to a gene: 6. DNA for the CDR3: TGTGCCAGCAGTCCTTACGGGACAGGGGATTCACCCCTCCACTTT. The encoded protein is CASSPYGTGDSPLHF.

The gene calls are TRBV6-5 and TRBJ1-1; D is undetermined. This CDR3 spans 14 amino acids. The V gene lost 4 bases and the J gene lost 1 base, with 10 bases spanning the gap. CDR1 and CDR2 (germline): MNHEY, SVGAGI. The CDR3 protein is CASSSGPKNTEAFF. The DNA for the CDR3 is TGTGCCAGCAGTTCCGGACCGAAGAACACTGAAGCTTTCTTT.

This rearrangement joins TRBV7-9 to TRBJ2-3, with D possibly being TRBD2 (5 bases). Looked up from germline, CDR1 is SEHNR and CDR2 is FQNEAQ (reference sequence). The length of the CDR3 is 14 residues. Trimming removed 2 bases at V and 4 bases at J, with 10 bases between. This CDR3 is CASSLNSVPDTQYF. As DNA, the CDR3 is TGTGCCAGCAGCTTAAATAGCGTTCCAGATACGCAGTATTTT.

The chain has TRBV7-2 and TRBJ2-5, with 7 bases identical to TRBD2. Germline V lookup: CDR1 SGHTA, CDR2 FQGNSA. The CDR3 spans 16 residues. The V segment lost 5 bases and the J segment 6 bases; nucleotides outside the gene matches: 15. CDR3 sequence (DNA): TGTGCCAGCAGCCCCCGCTTCGGGGGGACGGGAAAGACCCAGTACTTC. This codes for CASSPRFGGTGKTQYF.

The DNA for the CDR3 is TGTGCCAGCTCACCAGGGGCTGCCGAATCACCCCTCCACTTT. Translating it yields CASSPGAAESPLHF. This chain links TRBV18 with TRBJ1-6; D is possibly TRBD1 (5 bases). V lost 2 bases and J lost 10, with 12 bases in between. The germline CDR1 and CDR2 sequences are KGHSH and LQKENI. CDR3 length: 14 residues.

The chain couples TRBV28 to TRBJ2-1; 12 nucleotides align to TRBD1. The CDR3 contains 15 residues. The germline V gene encodes CDR1 MDHEN and CDR2 SYDVKM. V shed 5 bases, J shed 9 bases, and the junction held 8 bases outside the gene matches. CDR3 residues: CASSAPGQGATEQFF. The CDR3, as DNA: TGTGCCAGCAGTGCTCCGGGACAGGGGGCAACTGAGCAGTTCTTC. Filled out from reference TRBV28 and TRBJ2-1, the complete variable domain reads DVKVTQSSRYLVKRTGEKVFLECVQDMDHENMFWYRQDPGLGLRLIYFSYDVKMKEKGDIPEGYSVSREKKERFSLILESASTNQTSMYLCASSAPGQGATEQFFGPGTRLTVL.

The chain carries TRBV6-2 or TRBV6-3 and TRBJ1-2; a weak D match, TRBD1 (5 bases). Germline CDR1 MNHEY, CDR2 SVGEGT. This CDR3 is built from 14 residues. With 4 bases removed from V and 2 bases from J, the gap between germline ends came to 11 bases. The CDR3, as DNA: TGTGCCAGCAGTTCCGGGACTGGGAACTATGGCTACACCTTC. Encoded protein: CASSSGTGNYGYTF.

The rearrangement uses TRBV2 and TRBJ2-7; tentatively, D is TRBD1 or TRBD2 (5 bases each). Germline V gives CDR1 SNHLY, CDR2 FYNNEI. The CDR3 runs to 14 residues. Between the trimmed V and J ends, which lost 6 bases and 4 bases, there was a span of 16 bases. The CDR3 region has the DNA TGTGCCAGCAGCCCTATCAAGGGACCATACGAGCAGTACGTC. Its translation: CASSPIKGPYEQYV.

The CDR3 spells CASTLQGAEGYTF. The CDR3 DNA reads TGTGCCAGCACCCTACAGGGGGCAGAAGGCTACACCTTC. This chain connects TRBV7-2 to TRBJ1-2, with 9 bases that match TRBD1. Germline V gene sequence: CDR1 SGHTA, CDR2 FQGNSA. V shed 7 bases and J 8 bases; nucleotides not matched to a gene: 8. CDR3 size: 13 residues.

The chain is built from TRBV28 and TRBJ1-1; 8 bases are shared with TRBD1. The CDR3 is 13 residues long. Per the germline V gene, CDR1 is MDHEN and CDR2 is SYDVKM. Trimming at V came to 4 bases and at J to 10 bases, leaving 8 bases not matched to a gene. The CDR3 sequence is CASSYYQTGGAFF. For the CDR3, the DNA is TGTGCCAGCAGTTATTATCAAACAGGGGGAGCTTTCTTT. Filled out from reference TRBV28 and TRBJ1-1, the complete variable domain reads DVKVTQSSRYLVKRTGEKVFLECVQDMDHENMFWYRQDPGLGLRLIYFSYDVKMKEKGDIPEGYSVSREKKERFSLILESASTNQTSMYLCASSYYQTGGAFFGQGTRLTVV.

The V and J genes are TRBV6-6 and TRBJ1-1; tentatively, D is TRBD1 (6 bases). V lost 5 bases and J 0 bases, leaving 13 bases between the germline ends. The CDR3 loop spans 15 amino acids. CDR1 and CDR2 from the germline V gene are MNHNY and SVGAGI (reference sequence). The CDR3: CASSRGQLVNTEAFF. The CDR3 DNA sequence: TGTGCCAGCAGTCGGGGGCAGTTAGTGAACACTGAAGCTTTCTTT.

The chain links TRBV3-1 (or the pseudogene TRBV3-2) to TRBJ1-5; no firm D call. Trimming shortened V by 1 base and J by 6 bases, and 7 bases separated the two germline ends. Germline CDR1 reads LGHDT; CDR2 reads YNNKEL (reference sequence). The CDR3 length is 13 residues. The CDR3 DNA follows: TGTGCCAGCAGCCAAGGGCTAGGTCAGCCCCAGCATTTT. Translation gives CASSQGLGQPQHF.

The V gene is TRBV19, the J gene TRBJ2-2; no clear D. Germline loops: CDR1 LNHDA, CDR2 SQIVND (reference sequence). The CDR3 extends over 15 amino acids. Deletions cut 0 bases from V and 0 bases from J, with 5 bases between. CDR3: CASSIDVANTGELFF. CDR3 nucleotides: TGTGCCAGTAGTATAGACGTCGCGAACACCGGGGAGCTGTTTTTT.

This clone has just a few counts. The gene calls are TRBV30 and TRBJ1-2; D remains unclear. Per germline, CDR1 GTSNPN and CDR2 SVGIG (reference sequence). Trimming shortened V by 3 bases and J by 8 bases, and 16 bases separated the two germline ends. This CDR3 has 13 amino acids. The CDR3 protein is CAWSSDEVHGYTF. The CDR3 nucleotides read TGTGCCTGGAGCTCGGACGAAGTTCACGGCTACACCTTC.

The chain joins TRBV6-2 or TRBV6-3 to TRBJ2-6, with D maybe TRBD1 (5 bases). CDR1 MNHEY and CDR2 SVGEGT come from the germline V gene. V lost 0 bases, J lost 2 bases, and 11 bases lay in between. The CDR3 extends over 17 amino acids. The CDR3 DNA follows: TGTGCCAGCAGTTACTCCGGACAATCGGCTGGGGCCAACGTCCTGACTTTC. It yields the protein CASSYSGQSAGANVLTF.

The chain carries TRBV9 and TRBJ2-3, with D possibly matching TRBD1 (7 bases). Germline V gene lookup returns CDR1 SGDLS and CDR2 YYNGEE. The CDR3 spans 15 residues. The germline V and J ends were trimmed by 0 bases and 3 bases, with 11 bases remaining between them. Written as DNA, the CDR3 is TGTGCCAGCAGCGTAGCAGGGGGGTGGACAGATACGCAGTATTTT. The encoded protein is CASSVAGGWTDTQYF.

This chain joins TRBV28 and TRBJ2-5; D is perhaps TRBD2 (5 bases). This CDR3 has 15 amino acids. V gave up 3 bases and J gave up 7 bases, with 18 bases separating them. Germline V gene sequence: CDR1 MDHEN, CDR2 SYDVKM. CDR3 nucleotides: TGTGCCAGCAGTTTTGTCAACGGAGGAGGCGGGACCCAGTACTTC. Translating it yields CASSFVNGGGGTQYF. Full variable domain (outside the CDR3, taken from reference TRBV28 and TRBJ2-5): DVKVTQSSRYLVKRTGEKVFLECVQDMDHENMFWYRQDPGLGLRLIYFSYDVKMKEKGDIPEGYSVSREKKERFSLILESASTNQTSMYLCASSFVNGGGGTQYFGPGTRLLVL.

The J gene is TRBJ2-3, the V gene TRBV5-1, with 13 bases that match TRBD2. V lost 4 bases to trimming and J lost 4 bases; unmatched junction nucleotides: 21. The CDR3 contains 21 residues. The germline V gene has CDR1 SGHRS and CDR2 YFSETQ. CDR3 region: CASSLARTSGGPMPLSDTQYF. CDR3 sequence (DNA): TGCGCCAGCAGCCTGGCCCGGACTAGCGGGGGACCCATGCCTCTGTCAGATACGCAGTATTTT.

V and J are TRBV6-5 and TRBJ1-4, with D perhaps TRBD1 (5 bases). The germline CDR1 and CDR2 sequences are MNHEY and SVGAGI. The V and J ends lost 2 bases and 5 bases respectively, with 9 bases between them. This CDR3 is built from 14 residues. CDR3 residues: CASSYEAGNEKLFF. The CDR3 nucleotides read TGTGCCAGCAGTTACGAGGCAGGGAATGAAAAACTGTTTTTT.